A selection of T cell receptor beta chains follows, all from one sample in a study of Ad26.COV2.S vaccination and SARS-CoV-2 variants. Profiling relied on immunoSEQ multiplex PCR, and the TCRdb table lists in-frame clones only, not all of them. The table records 300,000 to 350,000 clones, about 90% of them present only once. Sequencing was performed on peripheral blood, taken in a trial of Ad26.COV2.S vaccine versus placebo. Source of these receptors: a person between 18 and 65 years old who received the Ad26.COV2.S COVID-19 vaccine or a placebo. The CDR3 runs from the conserved cysteine through the conserved F or W. A D gene is named only where the DNA matches it firmly. Not every row has a clone size; where given, it reads once, few, many or a size class.

V	J	D	size	CDR3	DNA
TRBV21-1	TRBJ2-6	-	-	CASSKAGESGANVLTF	TGTGCCAGCAGCAAAGCGGGGGAATCTGGGGCCAACGTCCTGACTTTC
TRBV5-1	TRBJ1-1	-	-	CASSSVGAGTEAFF	TGCGCCAGCAGCTCCGTGGGGGCCGGCACTGAAGCTTTCTTT
TRBV5-4	TRBJ2-7	TRBD2	-	CASSLGGGAFEQYF	TGTGCCAGCAGCTTGGGCGGGGGGGCTTTCGAGCAGTACTTC
TRBV2	TRBJ1-6	-	-	CASSQQGGKNSPLHF	TGTGCCAGCAGCCAACAGGGAGGGAAGAATTCACCCCTCCACTTT
TRBV5-5	TRBJ2-3	-	-	CASRFQGEIDTQYF	TGTGCCAGCAGATTCCAGGGAGAGATAGATACGCAGTATTTT
TRBV7-3	TRBJ2-2	-	-	CASSLLQTGELFF	TGTGCCAGCAGCTTACTGCAGACCGGGGAGCTGTTTTTT
TRBV7-2	TRBJ1-1	TRBD1	-	CASSSWDRANTEAFF	TGTGCCAGCAGCTCTTGGGACAGGGCGAACACTGAAGCTTTCTTT
TRBV4-3	TRBJ1-1	-	-	CASSRSEGVRTEAFF	TGCGCCAGCAGCCGGTCGGAGGGGGTTCGAACTGAAGCTTTCTTT
TRBV5-1	TRBJ2-1	-	-	CASSGGWDEQFF	TGCGCCAGCAGCGGCGGATGGGATGAGCAGTTCTTC
TRBV7-9	TRBJ1-4	-	-	CASSFSTGQEKLFF	TGTGCCAGCAGCTTTAGTACGGGTCAGGAAAAACTGTTTTTT
TRBV10-1	TRBJ1-5	-	-	CASRREFQPQHF	TGCGCCAGCAGAAGGGAGTTTCAGCCCCAGCATTTT
TRBV19	TRBJ1-1	TRBD1	few	CASTLEGDSRNTEAFF	TGTGCCAGTACTCTGGAAGGGGACAGCCGGAACACTGAAGCTTTCTTT
TRBV19	TRBJ1-2	-	-	CASSIAEKDYGYTF	TGTGCCAGTAGTATAGCGGAGAAGGACTATGGCTACACCTTC
TRBV29-1	TRBJ2-3	-	once	CSVSRGLSTDTQYF	TGCAGCGTTTCCAGGGGCCTAAGCACAGATACGCAGTATTTT
TRBV9	TRBJ1-5	TRBD1	-	CASSVGTASNQPQHF	TGTGCCAGCAGCGTCGGGACAGCTAGCAATCAGCCCCAGCATTTT
TRBV7-2	TRBJ2-2	-	-	CASSFDTGELFF	TGTGCCAGCAGCTTTGATACCGGGGAGCTGTTTTTT
TRBV28	TRBJ2-3	TRBD2	-	CASSLQFLAGGPTDTQYF	TGTGCCAGCAGTTTGCAGTTTCTAGCGGGAGGGCCCACAGATACGCAGTATTTT
TRBV9	TRBJ1-1	-	-	CASSAQPGQVNTEAFF	TGTGCCAGCAGCGCACAACCGGGACAAGTGAACACTGAAGCTTTCTTT
TRBV6-5	TRBJ2-3	-	-	CASSIGVSGTDTQYF	TGTGCCAGCAGCATAGGGGTGAGTGGCACAGATACGCAGTATTTT
TRBV29-1	TRBJ1-1	TRBD1	-	CSVEEGDSARVAFF	TGCAGCGTTGAAGAAGGGGACAGCGCGAGGGTCGCTTTCTTT
TRBV5-5	TRBJ2-1	TRBD2	-	CASSLGLADYNEQFF	TGTGCCAGCAGCCTGGGACTAGCGGACTACAATGAGCAGTTCTTC
TRBV28	TRBJ1-4	-	-	CASSLQVMNEKLFF	TGTGCCAGCAGTTTACAGGTGATGAATGAAAAACTGTTTTTT
TRBV19	TRBJ2-4	-	-	CASSTMTGDIQYF	TGTGCCAGTAGTACGATGACGGGGGACATTCAGTACTTC
TRBV2	TRBJ2-1	TRBD2	-	CASKQTSGGYNEQFF	TGTGCCAGCAAGCAAACTAGCGGGGGGTACAATGAGCAGTTCTTC
TRBV10-1	TRBJ2-3	TRBD2	-	CASSEELAGGTDTQYF	TGCGCCAGCAGTGAGGAACTAGCGGGGGGTACAGATACGCAGTATTTT
TRBV29-1	TRBJ1-1	-	-	CSWGGDPNTEAFF	TGCAGCTGGGGGGGGGACCCGAACACTGAAGCTTTCTTT
TRBV12-5	TRBJ1-1	-	-	CASGLLDTEAFF	TGTGCTAGTGGTTTGCTAGACACTGAAGCTTTCTTT
TRBV19	TRBJ1-2	-	once	CASSPVGGWGYTF	TGTGCCAGTAGCCCCGTGGGGGGCTGGGGCTACACCTTC
TRBV7-2	TRBJ2-1	-	-	CASSLITDNEQFF	TGTGCCAGCAGCTTAATCACGGACAATGAGCAGTTCTTC